Shown below are 2 T cell receptor beta chains from a single sample sequenced in a study of T cell responses to AZD1222 COVID-19 vaccine. Assay: immunoSEQ multiplex PCR; the TCRdb copy retains only in-frame clones and omits some. This repertoire shows some 120,000 clones, 84% found once; its top ten account for about a quarter. This material consisted of peripheral blood, taken 28 days after the second AZD1222 dose. The receptors derive from an adult who received the AZD1222 COVID-19 vaccine.

This clone was found a few times. The rearrangement uses TRBV5-6 and TRBJ2-3, with D possibly TRBD2 on 6 matching bases. Germline lookup yields CDR1 SGHDT and CDR2 YYEEEE. This CDR3 has 18 residues. Trimming cost V 2 bases and J 2 bases, with 21 bases left between them. Here the CDR3 DNA reads TGTGCCAGCAGCTTCATTGTCTCGGGGGTTTCGGTCACAGATACGCAGTATTTT. Translated: CASSFIVSGVSVTDTQYF. The whole variable domain, filled in from reference TRBV5-6 and TRBJ2-3, reads DAGVTQSPTHLIKTRGQQVTLRCSPKSGHDTVSWYQQALGQGPQFIFQYYEEEERQRGNFPDRFSGHQFPNYSSELNVNALLLGDSALYLCASSFIVSGVSVTDTQYFGPGTRLTVL.

The chain employs TRBV5-6 and TRBJ1-3; a possible D gene is TRBD1 (6 bases). Germline assignment: CDR1 SGHDT and CDR2 YYEEEE. Trimming left V 4 bases short and J 0 bases short, with 14 bases between. The CDR3 has 16 residues. CDR3 sequence (DNA): TGTGCCAGCAGCCCAGAACAGGGCCTCTCTGGAAACACCATATATTTT. Protein sequence: CASSPEQGLSGNTIYF.